This T cell receptor beta chain was recorded in a study of shared clonotypes between healthy human individuals. Study in general: Each donor's CD8 memory used one plate, CD8 naive two, each CD4 subset three.

Produced via immunoSEQ multiplex PCR; TCRdb's table is partial and in-frame only. In the table there are about 2.1 million clones, around 93% of which are singletons. CDR1 and CDR2 (germline): LNHDA, SQIVND (reference sequence). This CDR3 has 15 residues. Trimming took off 5 bases at V and 2 bases at J, with 13 bases between the two ends. Naive CD8 isolation took CD45RO-negative cells positively selected for CCR7 and excluded terminally differentiated effector memory CD45RA+ cells. Nashville, Tennessee was home to all donors, who were Caucasian adults. This TCR derives from a man between 18 and 35 years old in good health. Some clones in this sample may be carry-over from other donors' samples. V usage is TRBV19 and J usage is TRBJ2-4; either TRBD1 or TRBD2 may fit D (6 bases each). Sample: naive CD8+ T cells from PBMCs. CDR3 residues: CASSVEGVSKNIQYF. CDR3 nucleotide sequence: TGTGCCAGTAGTGTGGAGGGGGTTTCCAAAAACATTCAGTACTTC. Variable domain in full (rest from reference TRBV19 and TRBJ2-4): DGGITQSPKYLFRKEGQNVTLSCEQNLNHDAMYWYRQDPGQGLRLIYYSQIVNDFQKGDIAEGYSVSREKKESFPLTVTSAQKNPTAFYLCASSVEGVSKNIQYFGAGTRLSVL.